This T cell receptor beta chain was profiled in a study of T cell responses to AZD1222 COVID-19 vaccine. Study-wide results and limits: Repertoires were collected only later (after the peak T cell response had occurred).

The germline CDR1 and CDR2 sequences are SGHNT and YYREEE (reference sequence). CDR3 length: 16 amino acids. Trimming removed 1 base from V and 5 bases from J; junction bases left unmatched: 9. The method was immunoSEQ multiplex PCR; TCRdb's version includes in-frame clones alone and lacks a portion of them. The sample has roughly 180,000 clones; 90% are singletons. As regards this clone: The antigen remains unidentified.

The gene calls are TRBV5-4 and TRBJ2-5, with 9 positions matching TRBD2. The clonotype was recovered from an adult in good health. The starting material was peripheral blood, obtained on day 0 of AZD1222 vaccination. The DNA of the CDR3 is TGTGCCAGCAGCTTGTCCCGCGGGGGGGCTTCGGAGACCCAGTACTTC. The encoded protein is CASSLSRGGASETQYF.